These 18 T cell receptor beta chains share one sample of origin, sequenced in a study of beta chain features in type 1 diabetes. Every bit of the isolated RNA underwent reverse transcription, so sequencing read expressed TCRB transcripts. Clones were read by immunoSEQ multiplex PCR, and TCRdb kept only the in-frame ones, dropping some. The table has around 300,000 clones, 7.5% to 9.5% seen once. The material sequenced was central memory CD4+ T cells from blood. The source of these receptors is a woman aged 18-30 years in good health.

This clone was observed a handful of times. This chain joins TRBV27 and TRBJ1-1; 9 positions match TRBD1. CDR3 length: 13 residues. Losses at the gene ends were 5 bases for V and 10 bases for J; bases not matched to a gene: 8. The germline V gene has CDR1 MNHEY and CDR2 SMNVEV (reference sequence). The CDR3 bases are TGTGCCAGCAGTCTAGGGAACAGGGGGCCAGCTTTCTTT. Its translation is CASSLGNRGPAFF.

This rearrangement joins TRBV9 to TRBJ2-2; tentative D call: TRBD1 (6 bases). CDR1 and CDR2 (germline): SGDLS, YYNGEE. This CDR3 comprises 15 residues. V was cut by 2 bases and J by 0 bases, with 8 bases left in between. The CDR3 here is CASSVRTANTGELFF. In DNA, the CDR3 is TGTGCCAGCAGCGTCCGGACAGCGAACACCGGGGAGCTGTTTTTT.

This clone turned up a few times. V gene TRBV7-3 combines with J gene TRBJ2-5; 12 bases agree with TRBD2. V was clipped by 5 bases and J by 0 bases; unmatched bases: 10. This CDR3 region has 18 residues. CDR1 is SGHTA and CDR2 is FQGTGA in the germline V gene. As DNA, the CDR3 is TGTGCCAGCAGCCCCGCTAGCGGGGGGGGGATGTACCAAGAGACCCAGTACTTC. Translation gives CASSPASGGGMYQETQYF.

The gene calls are TRBV4-3 and TRBJ2-3, with D hard to call. Germline lookup yields CDR1 LGHNA and CDR2 YSLEER. V was clipped by 0 bases and J by 1 base, with 8 bases between them. This CDR3 is built from 15 residues. CDR3 sequence: CASSQDAVGTDTQYF. Here the CDR3 DNA reads TGCGCCAGCAGCCAAGATGCAGTCGGCACAGATACGCAGTATTTT.

Only a few counts were recorded for this clone. This chain connects TRBV6-1 to TRBJ1-5, with TRBD1 as a possible D gene (5 bases). The CDR3 is 15 residues long. Germline CDR1 reads MNHNS; CDR2 reads SASEGT. Trimming cost V 6 bases and J 1 base, with 13 bases left between them. CDR3 sequence (DNA): TGTGCCAGCAGGCGGGGCTCTCAGAGCAATCAGCCCCAGCATTTT. Its translation: CASRRGSQSNQPQHF.

The V call is TRBV4-1, the J call TRBJ2-7; TRBD2 matches at 14 bases. The CDR3 length is 17 residues. CDR1 and CDR2 from the germline V gene are MGHRA and YSYEKL. With 1 base clipped from V and 2 bases from J, the junction kept 4 bases outside the gene matches. The CDR3 nucleotides are TGCGCCAGCAGCCAAGTCCGGGGACTAGCGGGGGCCTACGAGCAGTACTTC. It specifies CASSQVRGLAGAYEQYF.

This clone was observed a few times. This chain links TRBV7-2 with TRBJ2-1; the match to TRBD1 covers 7 bases. CDR3 size: 15 residues. Germline CDR1 reads SGHTA; CDR2 reads FQGNSA. J lost 0 bases, V lost 6 bases, and 5 bases had no gene match. The CDR3 loop is CASSRDSSSYNEQFF. CDR3 bases: TGTGCCAGCAGTCGGGACAGCAGCTCCTACAATGAGCAGTTCTTC.

This clone appeared a few times. The V call is TRBV15, the J call TRBJ2-1; D gene ambiguous. Germline values: CDR1 LNHNV, CDR2 YYDKDF (reference sequence). This CDR3 comprises 14 residues. Deletions cut 4 bases from V and 7 bases from J, with 14 bases between. The DNA for the CDR3 is TGTGCCACCAGCAACAGAGCCCATGGGAATGAGCAGTTCTTC. It yields the protein CATSNRAHGNEQFF. The whole variable domain, filled in from reference TRBV15 and TRBJ2-1, reads DAMVIQNPRYQVTQFGKPVTLSCSQTLNHNVMYWYQQKSSQAPKLLFHYYDKDFNNEADTPDNFQSRRPNTSFCFLDIRSPGLGDTAMYLCATSNRAHGNEQFFGPGTRLTVL.

The chain joins TRBV18 to TRBJ1-5; 9 bases match TRBD1. Germline V lookup: CDR1 KGHSH, CDR2 LQKENI. After removal of 5 bases from V and 6 bases from J, the junction contained 8 bases not matched to a gene. The CDR3 is 15 residues long. In DNA form, the CDR3 reads TGTGCCAGCTCAGAGGAGACAGGGGGAGGTCAGCCCCAGCATTTT. This translates into CASSEETGGGQPQHF.

This clone was recorded a few times. Additional DNA sequences in this sample encode the identical CDR3. The chain couples TRBV5-1 to TRBJ2-5; TRBD2 aligns across 11 bases. The CDR3 spans 14 residues. Germline V gene data show CDR1 as SGHRS and CDR2 as YFSETQ. J gave up 5 bases and V 0 bases, and 0 bases lay outside the gene matches. Here the CDR3 reads CASSLASGGETQYF. As DNA, the CDR3 is TGCGCCAGCAGCTTGGCTAGCGGGGGGGAGACCCAGTACTTC.

This CDR3 reads CASSPRDRGFSEAFF. In nucleotides, the CDR3 is TGTGCCAGCTCACCGCGGGACAGGGGGTTTTCTGAAGCTTTCTTT. This chain uses TRBV18 with TRBJ1-1; 11 bases align to TRBD1. The V segment lost 3 bases and the J segment 6 bases; nucleotides outside the gene matches: 6. Germline CDR1 is KGHSH and CDR2 is LQKENI. This CDR3 is 15 amino acids long. Based on the CDR3 plus reference TRBV18 and TRBJ1-1, the full variable domain is NAGVMQNPRHLVRRRGQEARLRCSPMKGHSHVYWYRQLPEEGLKFMVYLQKENIIDESGMPKERFSAEFPKEGPSILRIQQVVRGDSAAYFCASSPRDRGFSEAFFGQGTRLTVV.

V is TRBV4-2 and J is TRBJ2-2; weak D call: TRBD1 (6 bases). V gave up 6 bases and J gave up 1 base, with 12 bases separating them. Germline lookup yields CDR1 LGHNA and CDR2 YNFKEQ. The CDR3 consists of 15 residues. The CDR3 reads CASRPHRENTGELFF. CDR3 coding DNA: TGTGCCAGCAGACCTCACAGGGAGAACACCGGGGAGCTGTTTTTT.

This clone was seen only a few times. V is TRBV30 and J is TRBJ2-3, with 7 bases fitting TRBD2. The CDR3 extends over 11 amino acids. V was pared by 5 bases and J by 4 bases, with 0 bases of the junction left unmatched. CDR1 and CDR2 (germline): GTSNPN, SVGIG (reference sequence). The CDR3 region is CAWAGADTQYF. The CDR3 nucleotides are TGTGCCTGGGCGGGAGCAGATACGCAGTATTTT.

This clone was counted only a few times. This chain joins TRBV5-4 and TRBJ2-5, with D possibly TRBD1 on 6 matching bases. CDR3 length: 14 amino acids. CDR1 SGHNT and CDR2 YYREEE come from the germline V gene (reference sequence). V lost 4 bases and J 2 bases, leaving 12 bases between the germline ends. CDR3 in amino acids: CASSVRTEQETQYF. The DNA of the CDR3 is TGTGCCAGCAGCGTTCGGACAGAGCAAGAGACCCAGTACTTC.

This chain links TRBV10-3 with TRBJ2-7; no clear D gene. CDR1 is ENHRY, CDR2 SYGVKD, per germline. The CDR3 extends over 13 amino acids. V was pared by 6 bases and J by 3 bases, with 12 bases between. CDR3 amino acids: CAISENLYYEQYV. CDR3 nucleotides: TGTGCCATCAGCGAGAACTTGTACTACGAGCAGTACGTC.

This clone was detected a few times. The chain carries TRBV7-2 and TRBJ2-3; 11 bases agree with TRBD2. V was pared by 7 bases and J by 1 base, with 4 bases of the junction left unmatched. Germline CDR1 reads SGHTA; CDR2 reads FQGNSA. The CDR3 extends over 15 amino acids. Written as DNA, the CDR3 is TGTGCCAGCACCCAGGGACTAGCGGGCACAGATACGCAGTATTTT. This sequence encodes CASTQGLAGTDTQYF.

In this sample, this clone turned up a few times. The chain uses TRBV5-4 and TRBJ1-2; 7 nucleotides match TRBD1. The length of the CDR3 is 14 residues. Trimming at V came to 9 bases and at J to 2 bases, leaving 10 bases not matched to a gene. CDR1 SGHNT and CDR2 YYREEE come from the germline V gene (reference sequence). DNA of the CDR3: TGTGCCACCACCGCCGGGACAGAGAACTATGGCTACACCTTC. Translation: CATTAGTENYGYTF.

V usage is TRBV7-2 and J usage is TRBJ2-3; 7 bases are shared with TRBD1. The trim removed 1 base at V and 8 bases at J, leaving 6 bases unmatched. This CDR3 is 14 amino acids long. Germline-derived CDR1 and CDR2 are SGHTA and FQGNSA. The CDR3 nucleotides are TGTGCCAGCAGCTTAGAGGGGGCGAAGGGTACGCAGTATTTT. It is translated as CASSLEGAKGTQYF. The variable domain in full, with the rest retrieved from reference TRBV7-2 and TRBJ2-3, is GAGVSQSPSNKVTEKGKDVELRCDPISGHTALYWYRQSLGQGLEFLIYFQGNSAPDKSGLPSDRFSAERTGGSVSTLTIQRTQQEDSAVYLCASSLEGAKGTQYFGPGTRLTVL.